The table lists the clone carrying this T cell receptor beta chain with a few counts. The data belong to a study of blood T cell repertoires in COVID-19. Across the whole study: Researchers got acute and convalescent COVID-19 samples from the United States, Italy and Spain. In each case, the material was cDNA or gDNA derived from T cells, B-cell-depleted T cells, or PBMCs.

V shed 8 bases and J 3 bases; nucleotides not matched to a gene: 6. The CDR3 is made up of 14 amino acids. CDR1 and CDR2 (germline): MDHEN, SYDVKM. In the original workflow: From reference gene primer amplification, estimates of nucleated cell counts were derived. Clones were sequenced by immunoSEQ multiplex PCR, and TCRdb holds only the in-frame ones, with some missing. The V and J calls and clone size come from that table; D and trimming were worked out from the DNA. The data hold around 130,000 clones, with around 82% observed a single time. The chain links TRBV28 to TRBJ1-4; 7 nucleotides line up with TRBD1. Sequencing input: peripheral blood. The clonotype was recovered from a human donor in a cohort sampled during active COVID-19. The CDR3 protein is CASGGQAANEKLFF. The CDR3 coding sequence is TGTGCCAGCGGTGGACAGGCGGCTAATGAAAAACTGTTTTTT.